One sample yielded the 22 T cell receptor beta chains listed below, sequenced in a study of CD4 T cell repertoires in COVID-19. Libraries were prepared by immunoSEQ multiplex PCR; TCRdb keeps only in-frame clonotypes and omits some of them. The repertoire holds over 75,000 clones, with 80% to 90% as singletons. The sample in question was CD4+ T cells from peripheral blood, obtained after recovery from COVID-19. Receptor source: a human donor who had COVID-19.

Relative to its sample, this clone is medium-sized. The CDR3 DNA follows: TGTGCCAGCAGCCAAGATTCAGGGGCGAAGACCCAGTACTTC. It encodes CASSQDSGAKTQYF. The V gene is TRBV3-1 (or the pseudogene TRBV3-2), the J gene TRBJ2-5; possible D gene TRBD1, 6 bases. The germline V and J ends were trimmed by 0 bases and 6 bases, with 11 bases remaining between them. Germline CDR1 is LGHDT and CDR2 is YNNKEL (reference sequence). This CDR3 has 14 residues.

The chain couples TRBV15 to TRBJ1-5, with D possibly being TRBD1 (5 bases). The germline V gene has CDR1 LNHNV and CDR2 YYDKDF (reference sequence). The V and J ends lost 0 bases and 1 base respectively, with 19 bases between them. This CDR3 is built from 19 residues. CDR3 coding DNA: TGTGCCACCAGCAGAGATCGGGGGGGTGGTCAAGCCAGCAATCAGCCCCAGCATTTT. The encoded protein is CATSRDRGGGQASNQPQHF.

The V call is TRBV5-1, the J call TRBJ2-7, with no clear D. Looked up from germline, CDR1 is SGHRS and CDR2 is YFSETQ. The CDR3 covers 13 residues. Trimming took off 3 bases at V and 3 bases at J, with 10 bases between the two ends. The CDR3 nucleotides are TGCGCCAGCAGCTCTGGACCGATCTACGAGCAGTACTTC. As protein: CASSSGPIYEQYF. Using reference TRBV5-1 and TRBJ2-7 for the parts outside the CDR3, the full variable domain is KAGVTQTPRYLIKTRGQQVTLSCSPISGHRSVSWYQQTPGQGLQFLFEYFSETQRNKGNFPGRFSGRQFSNSRSEMNVSTLELGDSALYLCASSSGPIYEQYFGPGTRLTVT.

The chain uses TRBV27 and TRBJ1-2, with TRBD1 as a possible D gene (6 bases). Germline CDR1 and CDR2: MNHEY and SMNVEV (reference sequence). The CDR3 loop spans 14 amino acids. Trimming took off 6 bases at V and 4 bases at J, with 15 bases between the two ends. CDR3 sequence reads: CASSSRGAGYGYTF. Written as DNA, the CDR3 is TGTGCCAGCAGCTCGCGGGGGGCCGGCTATGGCTACACCTTC.

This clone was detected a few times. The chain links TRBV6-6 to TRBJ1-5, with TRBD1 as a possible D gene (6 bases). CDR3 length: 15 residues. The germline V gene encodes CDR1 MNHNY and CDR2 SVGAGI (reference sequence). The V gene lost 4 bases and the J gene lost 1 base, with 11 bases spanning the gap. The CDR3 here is CASSSEGGSNQPQHF. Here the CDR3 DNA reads TGTGCCAGCAGTTCGGAGGGGGGAAGCAATCAGCCCCAGCATTTT.

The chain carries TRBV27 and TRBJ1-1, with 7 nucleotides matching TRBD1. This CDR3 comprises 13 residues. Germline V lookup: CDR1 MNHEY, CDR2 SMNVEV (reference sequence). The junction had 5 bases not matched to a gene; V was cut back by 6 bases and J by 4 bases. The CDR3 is CASRLQGITEAFF. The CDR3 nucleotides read TGTGCCAGCAGGTTACAGGGGATCACTGAAGCTTTCTTT.

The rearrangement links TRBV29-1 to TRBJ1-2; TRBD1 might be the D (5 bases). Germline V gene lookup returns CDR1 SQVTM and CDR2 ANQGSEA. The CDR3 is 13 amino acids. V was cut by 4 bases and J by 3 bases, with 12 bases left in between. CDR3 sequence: CSVGQGEDYGYTF. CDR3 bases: TGCAGCGTTGGTCAGGGTGAGGACTATGGCTACACCTTC.

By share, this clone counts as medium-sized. This CDR3 reads CASSEFPGQGTEAFF. The CDR3 nucleotides read TGTGCCAGCAGTGAATTCCCCGGACAGGGGACTGAAGCTTTCTTT. V and J are TRBV2 and TRBJ1-1; 9 bases match TRBD1. Germline-derived CDR1 and CDR2 are SNHLY and FYNNEI. The trim removed 2 bases at V and 5 bases at J, leaving 6 bases unmatched. This CDR3 is 15 amino acids long.

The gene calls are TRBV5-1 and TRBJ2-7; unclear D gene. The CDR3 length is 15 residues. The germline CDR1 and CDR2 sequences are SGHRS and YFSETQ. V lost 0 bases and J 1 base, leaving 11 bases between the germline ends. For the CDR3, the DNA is TGCGCCAGCAGCTTGGGGCTTGGGGTTTCCTACGAGCAGTACTTC. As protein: CASSLGLGVSYEQYF.

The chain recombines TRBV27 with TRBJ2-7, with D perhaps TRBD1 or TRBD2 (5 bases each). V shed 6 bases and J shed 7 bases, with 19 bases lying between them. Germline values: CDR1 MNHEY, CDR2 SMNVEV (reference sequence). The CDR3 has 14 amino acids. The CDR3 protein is CASRRSGTSGEQYF. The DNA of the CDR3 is TGTGCCAGCAGGCGTTCCGGGACCTCGGGAGAGCAGTACTTC.

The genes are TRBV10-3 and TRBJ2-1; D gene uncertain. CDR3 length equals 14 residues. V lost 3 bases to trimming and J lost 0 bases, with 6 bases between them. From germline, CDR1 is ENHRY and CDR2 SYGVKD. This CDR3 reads CAISDRPSYNEQFF. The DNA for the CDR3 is TGTGCCATCAGTGATCGCCCCTCCTACAATGAGCAGTTCTTC.

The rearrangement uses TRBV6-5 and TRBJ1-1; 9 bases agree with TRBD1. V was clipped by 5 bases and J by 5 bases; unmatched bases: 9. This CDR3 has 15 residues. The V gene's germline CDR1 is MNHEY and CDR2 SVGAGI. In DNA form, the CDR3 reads TGTGCCAGCAGTCCCTGGGACAGGGATCGGACTGAAGCTTTCTTT. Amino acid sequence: CASSPWDRDRTEAFF.

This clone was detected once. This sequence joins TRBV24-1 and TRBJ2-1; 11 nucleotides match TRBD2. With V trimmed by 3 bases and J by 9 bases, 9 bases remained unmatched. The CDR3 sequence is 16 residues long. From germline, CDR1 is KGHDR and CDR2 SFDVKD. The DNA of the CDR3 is TGTGCCACCAGTGATCCTAATAGCGGGGGGGGGACTGAGCAGTTCTTC. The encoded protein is CATSDPNSGGGTEQFF.

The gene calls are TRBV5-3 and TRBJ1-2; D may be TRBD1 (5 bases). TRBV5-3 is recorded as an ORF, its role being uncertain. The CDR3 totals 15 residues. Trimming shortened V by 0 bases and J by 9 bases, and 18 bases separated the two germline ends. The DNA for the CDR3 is TGTGCCAGAAGCTTGGGACAGTGGGGGTGGAGAAGCTACACCTTC. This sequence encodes CARSLGQWGWRSYTF.

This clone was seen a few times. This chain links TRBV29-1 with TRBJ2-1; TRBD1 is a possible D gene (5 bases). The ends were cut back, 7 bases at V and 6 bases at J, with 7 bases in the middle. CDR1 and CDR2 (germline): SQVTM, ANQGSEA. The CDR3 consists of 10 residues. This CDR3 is CSGQSNEQFF. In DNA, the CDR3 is TGCAGCGGACAGAGCAATGAGCAGTTCTTC.

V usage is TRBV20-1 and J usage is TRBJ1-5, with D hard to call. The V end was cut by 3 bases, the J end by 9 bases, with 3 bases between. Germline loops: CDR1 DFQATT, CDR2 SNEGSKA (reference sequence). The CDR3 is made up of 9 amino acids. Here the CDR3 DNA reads TGCAGTGCTAGGGCGCCCCAGCATTTT. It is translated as CSARAPQHF.

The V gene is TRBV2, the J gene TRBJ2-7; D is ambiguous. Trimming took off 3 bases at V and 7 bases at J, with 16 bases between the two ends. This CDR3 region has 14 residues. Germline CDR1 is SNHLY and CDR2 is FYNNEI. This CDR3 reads CASSEDRLLSEQYF. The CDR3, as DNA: TGTGCCAGCAGTGAGGACCGCCTCCTATCAGAGCAGTACTTC.

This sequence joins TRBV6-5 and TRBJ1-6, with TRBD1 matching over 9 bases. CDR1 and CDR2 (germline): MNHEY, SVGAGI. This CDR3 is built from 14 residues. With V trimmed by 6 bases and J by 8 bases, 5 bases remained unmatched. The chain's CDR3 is CASRGQGFYSPLHF. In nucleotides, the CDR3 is TGTGCCAGCAGGGGACAGGGTTTTTATTCACCCCTCCACTTT.

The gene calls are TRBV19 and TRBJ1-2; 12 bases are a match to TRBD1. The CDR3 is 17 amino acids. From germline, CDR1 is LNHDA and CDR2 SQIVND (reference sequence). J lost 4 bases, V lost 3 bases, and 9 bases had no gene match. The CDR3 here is CASSMSGTGGYTYGYTF. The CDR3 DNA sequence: TGTGCCAGTAGTATGTCCGGGACAGGGGGCTACACCTATGGCTACACCTTC.

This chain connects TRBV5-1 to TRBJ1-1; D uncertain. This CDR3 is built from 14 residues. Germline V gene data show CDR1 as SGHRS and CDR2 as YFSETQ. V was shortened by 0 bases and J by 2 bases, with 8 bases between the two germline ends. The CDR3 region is CASSLDGRNTEAFF. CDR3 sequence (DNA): TGCGCCAGCAGCTTGGACGGACGTAACACTGAAGCTTTCTTT.

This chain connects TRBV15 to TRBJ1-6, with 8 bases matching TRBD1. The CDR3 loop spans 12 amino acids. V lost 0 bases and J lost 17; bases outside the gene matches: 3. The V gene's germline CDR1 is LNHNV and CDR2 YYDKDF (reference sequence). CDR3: CATSRDGGQVHF. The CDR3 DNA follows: TGTGCCACCAGCAGAGATGGGGGACAGGTCCACTTT.

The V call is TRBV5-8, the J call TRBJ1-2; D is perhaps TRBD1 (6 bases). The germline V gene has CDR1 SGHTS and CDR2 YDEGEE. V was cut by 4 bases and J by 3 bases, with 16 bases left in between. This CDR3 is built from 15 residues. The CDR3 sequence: CASSAYRDTYYGYTF. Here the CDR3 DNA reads TGTGCCAGCAGCGCCTACAGGGATACCTACTATGGCTACACCTTC.